This T cell receptor (beta chain) stems from a study of response to subunit inactivated influenza vaccine. Findings of the study overall: Authors suggested each seasonal influenza vaccination recruits few new T cells.

As regards this clonotype: What it recognizes is unknown.

There are 15 residues in the CDR3. Germline assignment: CDR1 ENHRY and CDR2 SYGVKD. Trimming took off 6 bases at V and 0 bases at J, with 13 bases between the two ends. TCRdb redid the calling of the RT-PCR reads with MiXCR, one entry per CDR3 protein. The table shows 500,000 or so distinct CDR3 sequences, with about 15% occurring only once. The origin of this receptor is a man between 45 and 75 years old who received an inactivated influenza vaccine. The input for sequencing was CD4+ T cells sorted from PBMCs, taken less than 30 months after vaccination. The gene calls are TRBV10-3 and TRBJ2-3; D is ambiguous. CDR3 DNA sequence: TGTGCCATCAGAGCCGCGGATACTAGCACAGATACGCAGTATTTT. It specifies CAIRAADTSTDTQYF.